This entry lists 8 T cell receptor beta chains sequenced from one sample in a study of T cell responses to AZD1222 COVID-19 vaccine. Sequencing was performed with immunoSEQ multiplex PCR; in TCRdb, only in-frame clones are kept and a portion is missing. The sample has 200,000 or so clones; around 87% are singletons. Sequences were derived from peripheral blood, sampled on day 0 of MenACWY control vaccination. The source of these receptors is an adult in good health.

DNA of the CDR3: TGCGCCAGCAGCGCTAGTTCCAGCTCCTACAATGAGCAGTTCTTC. Amino acids: CASSASSSSYNEQFF. The rearrangement uses TRBV5-1 and TRBJ2-1; D unresolved. Trimming removed 4 bases from V and 0 bases from J, with 11 bases in between. The CDR3 runs to 15 residues. Germline CDR1 is SGHRS and CDR2 is YFSETQ. Combining the CDR3 with reference TRBV5-1 and TRBJ2-1 gives the whole variable domain KAGVTQTPRYLIKTRGQQVTLSCSPISGHRSVSWYQQTPGQGLQFLFEYFSETQRNKGNFPGRFSGRQFSNSRSEMNVSTLELGDSALYLCASSASSSSYNEQFFGPGTRLTVL.

CDR3 sequence (DNA): TGTGCCAGCAGCTTGAACCGGGACAGGGGTTATGAGCAGTTCTTC. Translating it yields CASSLNRDRGYEQFF. The gene calls are TRBV5-4 and TRBJ2-1; 10 nucleotides line up with TRBD1. Trimming removed 1 base from V and 8 bases from J; junction bases left unmatched: 6. Germline V gene data show CDR1 as SGHNT and CDR2 as YYREEE (reference sequence). The CDR3 consists of 15 residues.

The chain employs TRBV5-4 and TRBJ2-7, with D tentatively TRBD1 or TRBD2 (6 bases each). Looked up from germline, CDR1 is SGHNT and CDR2 is YYREEE (reference sequence). The CDR3 has 15 amino acids. V dropped 1 base and J dropped 5 bases, with 16 bases sitting between them. The CDR3 region is CASSLPGGGGNEQYF. In DNA, the CDR3 is TGTGCCAGCAGCTTGCCTGGCGGAGGGGGGAACGAGCAGTACTTC.

The genes are TRBV6-5 and TRBJ1-1; a possible D gene is TRBD1 (5 bases). Germline V gives CDR1 MNHEY, CDR2 SVGAGI. V lost 5 bases and J 4 bases, leaving 5 bases between the germline ends. This CDR3 has 11 residues. As DNA, the CDR3 is TGTGCCAGCAGTCAGGGCACTGAAGCTTTCTTT. Encoded protein: CASSQGTEAFF.

A few counts support this clone. Germline and junction disagree at one end, which may indicate a read error. The chain uses TRBV5-6 and TRBJ1-6, with TRBD1 identical over 8 bases. This CDR3 region has 15 residues. Germline V CDR1 and CDR2: SGHDT, YYEEEE. The CDR3 sequence: CASRLGTGGNSPLHF. In DNA, the CDR3 is TGTGCCAGCAGGTTGGGGACAGGAGGGAATTCACCCCTCCACTTT.

The V and J genes are TRBV2 and TRBJ1-2; D may be TRBD1 (6 bases). The CDR3 spans 13 residues. Trimming took off 6 bases at V and 5 bases at J, with 13 bases between the two ends. Germline V CDR1 and CDR2: SNHLY, FYNNEI. CDR3 sequence: CASSGQSEYGYTF. CDR3 bases: TGTGCCAGCAGCGGACAGAGTGAATATGGCTACACCTTC.

This clone showed up just a few times. The chain uses TRBV9 and TRBJ2-1; 12 nucleotides agree with TRBD1. The germline gives CDR1 SGDLS, CDR2 YYNGEE. This CDR3 region has 15 residues. J gave up 8 bases and V 0 bases, and 3 bases lay outside the gene matches. CDR3 DNA: TGTGCCAGCAGCGTAGAGGGACAGGGGGCCTATGAGCAGTTCTTC. Translation: CASSVEGQGAYEQFF.

The chain joins TRBV4-3 to TRBJ2-7, with TRBD2 identical over 16 bases. J lost 4 bases, V lost 4 bases, and 16 bases had no gene match. The length of the CDR3 is 20 residues. Germline CDR1 is LGHNA and CDR2 is YSLEER. CDR3 sequence (DNA): TGCGCCAGCAGCCCTCGTAGGCCTGGGACTAGCGGGGGGGGCAGGTACGAGCAGTACTTC. It yields the protein CASSPRRPGTSGGGRYEQYF.